These 30 T cell receptor beta chains were sequenced from one sample in a study of blood T cell repertoires in COVID-19. The protocol was immunoSEQ multiplex PCR, while the TCRdb copy is restricted to in-frame clones and leaves out a portion. The table has 150,000 to 200,000 clones, 70% to 90% seen once. Sequencing input: peripheral blood. The receptors originated from a human donor in a cohort sampled during active COVID-19.

The chain carries TRBV19 and TRBJ2-7, with D possibly matching TRBD1 (6 bases). The CDR3 sequence is 15 residues long. Germline V CDR1 and CDR2: LNHDA, SQIVND (reference sequence). V was trimmed by 6 bases and J by 2 bases, leaving 17 bases between them. The CDR3 DNA reads TGTGCCAGTAGGAAAAGGACAGCACCTCCCTACGAGCAGTACTTC. Amino acid sequence: CASRKRTAPPYEQYF.

The chain links TRBV7-8 to TRBJ2-2, with unresolved D. CDR3 length: 13 residues. V lost 4 bases to trimming and J lost 3 bases, with 6 bases between them. The germline gives CDR1 SGHVS, CDR2 FQNEAQ. In nucleotides, the CDR3 is TGTGCCAGCAGCTACAGTTACACCGGGGAGCTGTTTTTT. This codes for CASSYSYTGELFF. Looking up the rest from reference TRBV7-8 and TRBJ2-2 gives the full variable domain: GAGVSQSPRYKVAKRGQDVALRCDPISGHVSLFWYQQALGQGPEFLTYFQNEAQLDKSGLPSDRFFAERPEGSVSTLKIQRTQQEDSAVYLCASSYSYTGELFFGEGSRLTVL.

This chain joins TRBV19 and TRBJ2-3; no clear D gene. Between the trimmed V and J ends, which lost 1 base and 2 bases, there was a span of 16 bases. Germline assignment: CDR1 LNHDA and CDR2 SQIVND (reference sequence). The CDR3 is 17 residues long. For the CDR3, the DNA is TGTGCCAGTAGTATAGCGCGCGTTTACGCTAACACAGATACGCAGTATTTT. Its translation is CASSIARVYANTDTQYF.

The rearrangement links TRBV30 to TRBJ2-1, with D tentatively TRBD2 (5 bases). The CDR3 runs 15 residues. Trimming stripped 8 bases from V and 0 bases from J, with 17 bases between. The germline V gene encodes CDR1 GTSNPN and CDR2 SVGIG (reference sequence). The CDR3 nucleotides are TGTGCCCGAAGCGGAGGTAAGGGCTCCTACAATGAGCAGTTCTTC. This gives the protein CARSGGKGSYNEQFF.

The DNA for the CDR3 is TGCAGCGCCCGCGGGATGAGTGGCTACACCTTC. Protein sequence: CSARGMSGYTF. The chain employs TRBV29-1 and TRBJ1-2; unclear D gene. V lost 7 bases and J lost 7, with 13 bases in between. Germline CDR1 and CDR2: SQVTM and ANQGSEA. The CDR3 has 11 amino acids.

Only one count was recorded for this clone. For the CDR3, the DNA is TGCGCCAGCAGCCAAGGGACTAAGGGGCCCTACGAGCAGTACTTC. It yields the protein CASSQGTKGPYEQYF. This chain uses TRBV4-3 with TRBJ2-7; maybe TRBD2 (6 bases). The CDR3 is made up of 15 amino acids. The V and J ends lost 1 base and 2 bases respectively, with 12 bases between them. Looked up from germline, CDR1 is LGHNA and CDR2 is YSLEER.

The chain joins TRBV12-1 to TRBJ1-1; the table assigns TRBD1, which was not confirmed against the DNA. TRBV12-1 is an annotated pseudogene. The CDR3 has 16 amino acids. This CDR3 is CASSPDRRVVYTEAFF. The CDR3 bases are TGTGCCAGCAGCCCTGACAGGCGAGTAGTCTACACTGAAGCTTTCTTT.

CDR3 protein: CASSSTRGLPYEQYF. The CDR3 DNA reads TGTGCCAGCAGCTCCACCCGAGGGCTACCCTACGAGCAGTACTTC. The chain couples TRBV5-4 to TRBJ2-7, with D maybe TRBD2 (5 bases). CDR3 size: 15 residues. V was clipped by 3 bases and J by 2 bases, with 15 bases between them. Germline values: CDR1 SGHNT, CDR2 YYREEE (reference sequence). Full variable domain (missing parts from reference TRBV5-4 and TRBJ2-7): ETGVTQSPTHLIKTRGQQVTLRCSSQSGHNTVSWYQQALGQGPQFIFQYYREEENGRGNFPPRFSGLQFPNYSSELNVNALELDDSALYLCASSSTRGLPYEQYFGPGTRLTVT.

The V gene is TRBV5-4, the J gene TRBJ2-7, with 11 bases matching TRBD2. Losses at the gene ends were 4 bases for V and 2 bases for J; bases not matched to a gene: 5. CDR1 is SGHNT, CDR2 YYREEE, per germline (reference sequence). CDR3 length equals 15 residues. In nucleotides, the CDR3 is TGTGCCAGCAGCCATAGCGGGAGGGTTACCTACGAGCAGTACTTC. Its translation: CASSHSGRVTYEQYF.

In this sample, this clone turned up a few times. The CDR3 sequence is CASSFLGQDEKLFF. The CDR3 coding sequence is TGTGCCAGCAGTTTCCTGGGACAGGATGAAAAACTGTTTTTT. The chain has TRBV27 and TRBJ1-4; 8 nucleotides line up with TRBD1. After removal of 3 bases from V and 6 bases from J, the junction contained 3 bases not matched to a gene. The germline V gene encodes CDR1 MNHEY and CDR2 SMNVEV (reference sequence). The CDR3 covers 14 residues.

V gene TRBV28 combines with J gene TRBJ2-2; 7 positions match TRBD1. Germline lookup yields CDR1 MDHEN and CDR2 SYDVKM. Trimming at V came to 6 bases and at J to 6 bases, leaving 10 bases not matched to a gene. The CDR3 consists of 15 residues. CDR3 residues: CASRHPDRPAGELFF. CDR3 DNA sequence: TGTGCCAGCAGACACCCGGACAGGCCGGCCGGGGAGCTGTTTTTT.

CDR3 loop: CASSYSYGSSYEQYF. CDR3 DNA sequence: TGTGCCAGCAGTTACTCGTATGGCTCATCCTACGAGCAGTACTTC. The rearrangement links TRBV6-2 or TRBV6-3 to TRBJ2-7; D call uncertain. Germline CDR1 and CDR2: MNHEY and SVGEGT. V dropped 0 bases and J dropped 1 base, with 10 bases sitting between them. The CDR3 has 15 amino acids.

In this sample, this clone turned up once. The chain couples TRBV30 to TRBJ1-5; 7 bases fit TRBD1. The trim removed 0 bases at V and 3 bases at J, leaving 8 bases unmatched. In germline, CDR1 is GTSNPN, CDR2 SVGIG (reference sequence). The length of the CDR3 is 16 residues. CDR3 protein: CAWSVKRDRVNQPQHF. The CDR3 region has the DNA TGTGCCTGGAGTGTAAAACGAGACAGGGTCAATCAGCCCCAGCATTTT.

This chain links TRBV2 with TRBJ2-3, with 8 bases aligning to TRBD2. The CDR3 spans 17 residues. Trimming took 1 base from V and 3 from J; bases not matched to a gene: 9. CDR1 SNHLY and CDR2 FYNNEI come from the germline V gene. The CDR3 nucleotides are TGTGCCAGCAGTGAAGGCGCGGGGGGCGGGATGACAGATACGCAGTATTTT. This encodes CASSEGAGGGMTDTQYF.

This chain uses TRBV5-1 with TRBJ2-5; no firm D call. This CDR3 comprises 13 residues. Germline loops: CDR1 SGHRS, CDR2 YFSETQ. V lost 0 bases, J lost 1 base, and 4 bases lay in between. The chain's CDR3 is CASSLGSQETQYF. DNA for the CDR3: TGCGCCAGCAGCTTGGGCAGCCAAGAGACCCAGTACTTC.

The chain employs TRBV7-6 and TRBJ2-7; the match to TRBD2 covers 10 bases. The CDR3 totals 18 residues. Trimming cost V 5 bases and J 0 bases; bases outside gene matches: 13. CDR1 and CDR2 from the germline V gene are SGHVS and FNYEAQ. CDR3 nucleotides: TGTGCCAGCAGCGTAGGGGCTAGCGGGGGCGATCACTCCTACGAGCAGTACTTC. Amino acid sequence: CASSVGASGGDHSYEQYF.

The chain links TRBV4-3 to TRBJ1-3; unclear D gene. Trimming left V 0 bases short and J 2 bases short, with 8 bases between. The CDR3 spans 15 residues. Germline assignment: CDR1 LGHNA and CDR2 YSLEER. CDR3 sequence (DNA): TGCGCCAGCAGCCAAGAACGGGGAACTGGAAACACCATATATTTT. Protein: CASSQERGTGNTIYF.

V and J are TRBV19 and TRBJ1-5, with D possibly TRBD1 on 6 matching bases. Trimming pared 7 bases from V and 0 bases from J, leaving 13 bases between. In germline, CDR1 is LNHDA, CDR2 SQIVND (reference sequence). This CDR3 comprises 15 residues. The CDR3 coding sequence is TGTGCCAGTACCACGGACAGCTATAGCAATCAGCCCCAGCATTTT. It translates to CASTTDSYSNQPQHF.

This chain joins TRBV6-5 and TRBJ1-1, with D unclear. Trimming cost V 2 bases and J 5 bases, with 12 bases left between them. The CDR3 loop spans 14 amino acids. Germline V gene sequence: CDR1 MNHEY, CDR2 SVGAGI. In DNA form, the CDR3 reads TGTGCCAGCAGTTACACGGGTTCGGAGACTGAAGCTTTCTTT. Protein product: CASSYTGSETEAFF.

CDR3 sequence: CAFFPGQGLIGEQFF. The DNA for the CDR3 is TGTGCCTTCTTCCCCGGACAGGGACTAATCGGTGAGCAGTTCTTC. The chain joins TRBV5-4 to TRBJ2-1, with D perhaps matching TRBD1 (8 bases). The CDR3 is 15 amino acids. V lost 10 bases and J 9 bases, leaving 26 bases between the germline ends. Germline-derived CDR1 and CDR2 are SGHNT and YYREEE (reference sequence).

J is TRBJ2-1 and V is TRBV19; 9 positions match TRBD2. V shed 5 bases and J 7 bases; nucleotides not matched to a gene: 6. CDR1 is LNHDA, CDR2 SQIVND, per germline (reference sequence). This CDR3 is built from 14 residues. The CDR3 DNA follows: TGTGCCAGTAGTTCGCGGGAGGGCCGTAATGAGCAGTTCTTC. It specifies CASSSREGRNEQFF.

V is TRBV6-2 or TRBV6-3 and J is TRBJ2-7; D remains ambiguous. Germline loops: CDR1 MNHEY, CDR2 SVGEGT. The V and J ends lost 0 bases and 12 bases respectively, with 12 bases between them. The CDR3 sequence is 12 residues long. The CDR3 reads CASSYSQRAMYF. In DNA, the CDR3 is TGTGCCAGCAGTTACTCGCAGCGTGCCATGTACTTC.

The chain recombines TRBV28 with TRBJ2-5; a possible D gene is TRBD2 (5 bases). The CDR3 is made up of 13 amino acids. V dropped 3 bases and J dropped 5 bases, with 10 bases sitting between them. CDR1 and CDR2 (germline): MDHEN, SYDVKM. For the CDR3, the DNA is TGTGCCAGCAGTTTGGGCTGGAGGGAGACCCAGTACTTC. Translating gives CASSLGWRETQYF.

This chain links TRBV19 with TRBJ2-3, with D hard to call. Germline V gene sequence: CDR1 LNHDA, CDR2 SQIVND (reference sequence). Between the trimmed V and J ends, which lost 4 bases and 2 bases, there was a span of 13 bases. The CDR3 extends over 15 amino acids. The CDR3 loop reads CASSTRPMATDTQYF. In DNA form, the CDR3 reads TGTGCCAGTAGTACTAGACCCATGGCCACAGATACGCAGTATTTT.

The chain is built from TRBV10-3 and TRBJ1-1; a possible D gene is TRBD1 (6 bases). The germline V gene has CDR1 ENHRY and CDR2 SYGVKD. With 0 bases removed from V and 8 bases from J, the gap between germline ends came to 16 bases. The CDR3 has 15 amino acids. In nucleotides, the CDR3 is TGTGCCATCAGTGAGTCTCGGATAGCAGGACAGGAAGCTTTCTTT. It specifies CAISESRIAGQEAFF.

The chain links TRBV5-1 to TRBJ1-5; D uncertain. The germline V gene has CDR1 SGHRS and CDR2 YFSETQ. This CDR3 has 15 amino acids. V gave up 0 bases and J gave up 7 bases, with 14 bases separating them. CDR3 amino acids: CASSLEGGSGQPQHF. For the CDR3, the DNA is TGCGCCAGCAGCTTGGAGGGAGGGTCTGGCCAGCCCCAGCATTTT.

The chain uses TRBV10-3 and TRBJ1-3; unclear D gene. Trimming took 3 bases from V and 7 from J, leaving 16 bases between them. This CDR3 spans 15 amino acids. Germline assignment: CDR1 ENHRY and CDR2 SYGVKD. The CDR3 sequence is CAISDNGIIGNTIYF. As DNA, the CDR3 is TGTGCCATCAGTGACAACGGGATAATCGGGAACACCATATATTTT.

The sample holds a few counts of this clone. CDR3 region: CASSYSPQKNYGYTF. The CDR3 nucleotides are TGTGCCAGCAGTTACTCCCCACAGAAAAACTATGGCTACACCTTC. V and J are TRBV6-5 and TRBJ1-2, with D hard to call. CDR1 and CDR2 (germline): MNHEY, SVGAGI. Trimming cost V 0 bases and J 2 bases, with 10 bases left between them. The CDR3 has 15 amino acids.

The CDR3 protein is CASSPAQGARGETQYF. The CDR3 region has the DNA TGTGCCAGCAGCCCCGCACAGGGGGCGCGGGGAGAGACCCAGTACTTC. The chain combines TRBV5-4 with TRBJ2-5, with 9 bases fitting TRBD1. This CDR3 contains 16 residues. Per germline, CDR1 SGHNT and CDR2 YYREEE (reference sequence). Losses at the gene ends were 4 bases for V and 4 bases for J; bases not matched to a gene: 11.

The gene calls are TRBV19 and TRBJ2-6, with TRBD1 matching 9 bases. The CDR3 has 18 amino acids. After removal of 4 bases from V and 0 bases from J, the junction contained 7 bases not matched to a gene. Germline values: CDR1 LNHDA, CDR2 SQIVND (reference sequence). In nucleotides, the CDR3 is TGTGCCAGTAGTACTCTCGGGACAGGGCGCTCTGGGGCCAACGTCCTGACTTTC. This codes for CASSTLGTGRSGANVLTF.